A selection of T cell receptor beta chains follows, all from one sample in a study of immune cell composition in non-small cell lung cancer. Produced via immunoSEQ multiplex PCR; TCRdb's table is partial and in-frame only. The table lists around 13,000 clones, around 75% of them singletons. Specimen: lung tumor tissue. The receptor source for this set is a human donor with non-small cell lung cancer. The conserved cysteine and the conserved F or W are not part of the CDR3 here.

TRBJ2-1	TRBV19	ASPTYRVNSYNEQF
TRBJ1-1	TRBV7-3	ASSLGGVTEAF
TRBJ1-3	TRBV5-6	ASSLYVDRAGNTIY
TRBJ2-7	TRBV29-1	SVILAGGYYEQY
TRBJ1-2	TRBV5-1	ASSLGTGLVGYT
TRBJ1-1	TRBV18	ASSATGQESTKAF
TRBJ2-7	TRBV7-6	ASSLGRDYSYEQY
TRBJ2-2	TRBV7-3	ASSLTGRSNTGELF
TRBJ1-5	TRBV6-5	ASSIHRGSNQPQH
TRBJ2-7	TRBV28	ATGLPGQGTYEQY
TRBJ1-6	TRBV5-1	ASSREGIPSPLH
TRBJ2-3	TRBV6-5	ASSYVAGTTTDTQY
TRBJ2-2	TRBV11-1	ASSFRPSGLTGELF
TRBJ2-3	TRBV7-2	ASSRRQGGTDTQY
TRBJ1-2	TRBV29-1	SVEDTGGGYT
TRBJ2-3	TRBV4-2	ASSPRQGITDTQY
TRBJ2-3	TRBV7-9	ASSFPGTSGLASTDTQY
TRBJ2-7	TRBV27	ASSFLQSGDEQY
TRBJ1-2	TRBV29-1	SVPLTKDYGYT
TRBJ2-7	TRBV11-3	ASSPGGARVEQY